This TCR beta chain was found in a study of cytotoxic CD8 clonotypes in ibrutinib-treated CLL. The wider study: Among the patients, 10 to 11 presented as relapsed/refractory and 15 as treatment-naive; around 18 showed unmutated IGHV.

Germline V lookup: CDR1 SEHNR, CDR2 FQNEAQ (reference sequence). The CDR3 has 16 residues. Unmatched junction bases numbered 6, after V lost 4 bases and J lost 2 bases. The method was immunoSEQ multiplex PCR; TCRdb's version includes in-frame clones alone and lacks a portion of them. Counted here are just over 65,000 clones, around 68% occurring once; the ten biggest clones make up roughly 5.9%. This clonotype was obtained from a human donor with chronic lymphocytic leukemia. V usage is TRBV7-9 and J usage is TRBJ2-2; 8 nucleotides align to TRBD1. The sequencing used PBMCs, collected after 12 months of ibrutinib treatment. The CDR3 reads CASSSSTGDNTGELFF. In DNA, the CDR3 is TGTGCCAGCAGCTCGTCGACAGGGGATAACACCGGGGAGCTGTTTTTT.